These 30 T cell receptor beta chains came from one sample sequenced in a study of T-cell reconstitution after alpha-beta-depleted transplantation in children. Study results and caveats: Where alpha-beta T cells came from about two months after transplant was reportedly several hundred expanded graft clones.

Preparation of the TCRbeta library was carried out with unique molecular identifiers. MiXCR, applied by TCRdb to the PCR reads, yields one record per CDR3 protein. The sample holds approximately 32,000 distinct CDR3 sequences, 5% to 7.5% seen once. Their specific antigens are unknown. Sample: peripheral blood, taken 60 days after TCRalphabeta/CD19-depleted stem cell transplant. The source is a child less than two years old who had a stem cell transplant for acute myeloid leukemia, so the T cells may come from the graft donor.

Turning to this clonotype: One end of the junction is discordant with germline, which a read error may explain. The chain employs TRBV20-1 and TRBJ2-7; TRBD1 matches at 7 bases. Germline values: CDR1 DFQATT, CDR2 SNEGSKA (reference sequence). The CDR3 runs to 14 residues. The chain's CDR3 is CSARDHRGHYKQYF. DNA of the CDR3: TGCAGTGCTAGAGATCACAGGGGACACTACAAGCAGTACTTC.

The chain combines TRBV2 with TRBJ2-7, with TRBD1 as a possible D gene (6 bases). V was clipped by 2 bases and J by 3 bases, with 14 bases between them. In germline, CDR1 is SNHLY, CDR2 FYNNEI. The CDR3 is 15 amino acids. DNA for the CDR3: TGTGCCAGCAGTGAAATAGGGGGACCCATCTACGAGCAGTACTTC. This sequence encodes CASSEIGGPIYEQYF.

Many counts were recorded for this clonotype. V usage is TRBV9 and J usage is TRBJ2-2; D is possibly TRBD1 (6 bases). V was pared by 0 bases and J by 11 bases, with 17 bases between. Germline assignment: CDR1 SGDLS and CDR2 YYNGEE. This CDR3 spans 15 amino acids. Here the CDR3 reads CASSVEAGAVSELFF. CDR3 nucleotides: TGTGCCAGCAGCGTAGAGGCAGGGGCCGTAAGCGAGCTGTTTTTT.

This clonotype was observed many times. V is TRBV12-3 or TRBV12-4 and J is TRBJ2-3; 7 positions match TRBD2. The CDR3 has 14 amino acids. J lost 2 bases, V lost 6 bases, and 5 bases had no gene match. This CDR3 is CASRGAGTTDTQYF. The CDR3 DNA is TGTGCCAGCAGGGGAGCGGGAACCACAGATACGCAGTATTTT.

This clonotype has a count of ten or more. This chain links TRBV29-1 with TRBJ2-1; D is unresolved. Germline V lookup: CDR1 SQVTM, CDR2 ANQGSEA. V lost 4 bases and J lost 2, with 9 bases in between. The CDR3 is made up of 13 amino acids. CDR3 protein: CSVAASPYNEQFF. DNA of the CDR3: TGCAGCGTTGCGGCCAGCCCCTACAATGAGCAGTTCTTC.

This clonotype was picked up many times. V is TRBV6-2 or TRBV6-3 and J is TRBJ2-7; the D is unclear. The ends were cut back, 6 bases at V and 2 bases at J, with 17 bases in the middle. CDR3 length: 15 residues. Per the germline V gene, CDR1 is MNHEY and CDR2 is SVGEGT. The CDR3 is CASSLFSLAPYEQYF. As DNA, the CDR3 is TGTGCCAGCAGCCTTTTCAGTTTAGCCCCCTACGAGCAGTACTTC.

There are many counts of this clonotype. The rearrangement links TRBV20-1 to TRBJ1-1; D possibly corresponds to TRBD1 (6 bases). V lost 0 bases to trimming and J lost 7 bases, with 12 bases between them. Germline V gene lookup returns CDR1 DFQATT and CDR2 SNEGSKA (reference sequence). This CDR3 comprises 13 residues. The CDR3 is CSARDRGGIEAFF. CDR3 in DNA: TGCAGTGCTAGAGATAGGGGGGGGATTGAAGCTTTCTTT.

This clonotype occurred many times. The gene calls are TRBV5-1 and TRBJ1-5; D gene uncertain. Germline loops: CDR1 SGHRS, CDR2 YFSETQ. V lost 0 bases, J lost 5 bases, and 12 bases lay in between. The CDR3 is made up of 15 amino acids. The CDR3 DNA is TGCGCCAGCAGCTTGGAGGGATCACAGCATCAGCCCCAGCATTTT. It is translated as CASSLEGSQHQPQHF.

This clonotype came up many times. This chain joins TRBV10-3 and TRBJ2-5; unclear D gene. The CDR3 runs to 15 residues. The V end was cut by 3 bases, the J end by 1 base, with 12 bases between. CDR1 and CDR2 from the germline V gene are ENHRY and SYGVKD. The CDR3 DNA follows: TGTGCCATCAGTGACCCCAGGAAGCGCCAAGAGACCCAGTACTTC. This sequence encodes CAISDPRKRQETQYF.

The CDR3 DNA sequence: TGTGCCAGCAGGTTACCTTACTCCCAGCATTTT. It codes for CASRLPYSQHF. V and J are TRBV28 and TRBJ1-5; no reliable D call. Germline CDR1 MDHEN, CDR2 SYDVKM. This CDR3 has 11 residues. V was cut by 6 bases and J by 11 bases, with 11 bases left in between.

This clonotype was picked up many times. This rearrangement joins TRBV9 to TRBJ2-7; 11 positions agree with TRBD2. CDR3 size: 16 residues. Germline lookup yields CDR1 SGDLS and CDR2 YYNGEE. The V and J ends lost 0 bases and 0 bases, in that order; junction bases with no gene match: 2. The CDR3 protein is CASSVGLAGSSYEQYF. CDR3 sequence (DNA): TGTGCCAGCAGCGTAGGACTAGCGGGGTCCTCCTACGAGCAGTACTTC.

The sample holds a few counts of this clonotype. The J gene is TRBJ2-7, the V gene TRBV4-3; 8 bases match TRBD1. Germline CDR1 and CDR2: LGHNA and YSLEER. The CDR3 loop spans 18 amino acids. V trimming: 0 bases; J trimming: 2 bases; junction bases outside the gene matches: 12. The CDR3 nucleotides read TGCGCCAGCAGCCAAGAACCCCTGGACAGGGCTGGGGCCTACGAGCAGTACTTC. This encodes CASSQEPLDRAGAYEQYF.

The rearrangement links TRBV4-3 to TRBJ2-2; D gene uncertain. Trimming shortened V by 2 bases and J by 0 bases, and 16 bases separated the two germline ends. In germline, CDR1 is LGHNA, CDR2 YSLEER. The CDR3 has 18 amino acids. The CDR3, as DNA: TGCGCCAGCAGCCAACTCCTGTACCCGGCCGCGAACACCGGGGAGCTGTTTTTT. This translates into CASSQLLYPAANTGELFF.

The V and J genes are TRBV7-3 and TRBJ2-1, with a weak D call TRBD1 (5 bases). This CDR3 has 12 amino acids. V was trimmed by 4 bases and J by 7 bases, leaving 8 bases between them. CDR1 is SGHTA, CDR2 FQGTGA, per germline. CDR3: CASSSTGNEQFF. The CDR3 DNA reads as TGTGCCAGCAGCTCAACAGGTAATGAGCAGTTCTTC. Drawing the rest from reference TRBV7-3 and TRBJ2-1, the complete variable domain is GAGVSQTPSNKVTEKGKYVELRCDPISGHTALYWYRQSLGQGPEFLIYFQGTGAADDSGLPNDRFFAVRPEGSVSTLKIQRTERGDSAVYLCASSSTGNEQFFGPGTRLTVL.

The sample holds many counts of this clonotype. The chain employs TRBV3-1 and TRBJ2-6; D remains unclear. Between the trimmed V and J ends, which lost 0 bases and 0 bases, there was a span of 9 bases. CDR1 is LGHDT and CDR2 is YNNKEL in the germline V gene (reference sequence). The CDR3 length is 17 residues. CDR3 nucleotide sequence: TGTGCCAGCAGCCAAGAAGTGCTTGCCTCTGGGGCCAACGTCCTGACTTTC. Residues: CASSQEVLASGANVLTF.

This clonotype was recorded at least ten times. This sequence joins TRBV25-1 and TRBJ2-5, with D possibly being TRBD2 (5 bases). This CDR3 has 15 amino acids. CDR1 is MGHDK and CDR2 is SYGVNS in the germline V gene. V was shortened by 6 bases and J by 2 bases, with 16 bases between the two germline ends. The DNA of the CDR3 is TGTGCCAGCAGCGACCCCGGAGGATTTCAAGAGACCCAGTACTTC. Its translation is CASSDPGGFQETQYF.

To note about this clonotype: An end of the junction does not agree with germline; a read error may underlie this. The chain combines TRBV6-5 with TRBJ1-2, with D tentatively TRBD1 (6 bases). The CDR3 runs 14 residues. The germline gives CDR1 MNHEY, CDR2 SVGAGI. The CDR3 DNA reads as TGTGCCGGCAGTTACGTAGGGGGGCGAGATGGCTACACCTTC. It specifies CAGSYVGGRDGYTF.

This clonotype was seen repeatedly, ten times or more. V usage is TRBV7-2 and J usage is TRBJ2-3; 11 bases are a match to TRBD2. V lost 4 bases to trimming and J lost 5 bases; unmatched junction nucleotides: 11. The CDR3 has 17 amino acids. The germline V gene has CDR1 SGHTA and CDR2 FQGNSA. The CDR3 loop is CASSYPLSGRARDTQYF. The CDR3 coding sequence is TGTGCCAGCAGCTACCCCCTTAGCGGGAGGGCCCGAGATACGCAGTATTTT.

The chain is built from TRBV12-3 or TRBV12-4 and TRBJ2-2, with TRBD1 matching 7 bases. J was trimmed by 2 bases and V by 1 base; bases with no gene match: 13. This CDR3 is 19 amino acids long. The CDR3 spells CASSLEVGARDSNTGELFF. CDR3 nucleotide sequence: TGTGCCAGCAGTTTAGAGGTGGGCGCCCGGGACAGTAACACCGGGGAGCTGTTTTTT.

This clonotype has ten or more counts. The rearrangement joins TRBV15 to TRBJ2-7; D is unresolved. Trimming removed 6 bases at V and 0 bases at J, with 9 bases between. CDR1 and CDR2 (germline): LNHNV, YYDKDF (reference sequence). This CDR3 spans 13 amino acids. Here the CDR3 DNA reads TGTGCCACCAGAGTGCAGAGCTCCTACGAGCAGTACTTC. The encoded protein is CATRVQSSYEQYF. The variable domain in full, with the rest retrieved from reference TRBV15 and TRBJ2-7, is DAMVIQNPRYQVTQFGKPVTLSCSQTLNHNVMYWYQQKSSQAPKLLFHYYDKDFNNEADTPDNFQSRRPNTSFCFLDIRSPGLGDTAMYLCATRVQSSYEQYFGPGTRLTVT.

This clonotype has ten or more counts. The chain links TRBV5-1 to TRBJ2-4; 11 bases are a match to TRBD1. Trimming removed 0 bases from V and 2 bases from J; junction bases left unmatched: 1. The length of the CDR3 is 16 residues. Germline V gene data show CDR1 as SGHRS and CDR2 as YFSETQ. Here the CDR3 DNA reads TGCGCCAGCAGCTTGGGGGACAGGGGGACCAAAAACATTCAGTACTTC. It codes for CASSLGDRGTKNIQYF.

This clonotype was picked up many times. The rearrangement joins TRBV9 to TRBJ2-5; 11 bases are a match to TRBD2. Germline-derived CDR1 and CDR2 are SGDLS and YYNGEE. V was clipped by 4 bases and J by 3 bases; unmatched bases: 5. This CDR3 contains 15 residues. The CDR3 sequence: CASSPVGLAEETQYF. The CDR3 DNA sequence: TGTGCCAGCAGCCCAGTGGGACTAGCGGAAGAGACCCAGTACTTC.

This clonotype has at least ten counts. The V and J genes are TRBV9 and TRBJ2-3; a possible D gene is TRBD2 (5 bases). V was pared by 3 bases and J by 10 bases, with 12 bases between. This CDR3 comprises 12 residues. In germline, CDR1 is SGDLS, CDR2 YYNGEE. The CDR3 loop reads CASSAPERAQYF. As DNA, the CDR3 is TGTGCCAGCAGCGCCCCGGAGAGGGCGCAGTATTTT.

At least ten counts were recorded for this clonotype. V is TRBV7-9 and J is TRBJ2-1, with D perhaps TRBD2 (5 bases). V was pared by 2 bases and J by 7 bases, with 15 bases between. CDR1 is SEHNR and CDR2 is FQNEAQ in the germline V gene (reference sequence). This CDR3 has 15 amino acids. The CDR3, as DNA: TGTGCCAGCAGCTTAAGGGTACGGGATGTGAATGAGCAGTTCTTC. As protein: CASSLRVRDVNEQFF. Full variable domain (remainder filled in from reference TRBV7-9 and TRBJ2-1): DTGVSQNPRHKITKRGQNVTFRCDPISEHNRLYWYRQTLGQGPEFLTYFQNEAQLEKSRLLSDRFSAERPKGSFSTLEIQRTEQGDSAMYLCASSLRVRDVNEQFFGPGTRLTVL.

A remark on this clonotype: A much larger clone sits a single nucleotide away, making a read error possible. The chain combines TRBV7-9 with TRBJ2-3; a possible D gene is TRBD2 (5 bases). The germline V and J ends were trimmed by 2 bases and 1 base, with 10 bases remaining between them. There are 15 residues in the CDR3. CDR1 is SEHNR and CDR2 is FQNEAQ in the germline V gene (reference sequence). CDR3 nucleotides: TGTGCCAGCAGCTTATCACTAGATGGCACAGATACGCAGTATTTT. Protein: CASSLSLDGTDTQYF.

In its sample, this clonotype was seen many times. The DNA of the CDR3 is TGTGCCAGCAGCCCCAGGACTAGCGGACCCAAAAACATTCAGTACTTC. Amino acids: CASSPRTSGPKNIQYF. This chain uses TRBV7-8 with TRBJ2-4; TRBD2 matches 10 bases. V shed 5 bases and J 2 bases; nucleotides not matched to a gene: 6. The CDR3 spans 16 residues. Germline-derived CDR1 and CDR2 are SGHVS and FQNEAQ.

The table lists this clonotype with many counts. This rearrangement joins TRBV29-1 to TRBJ2-7; the match to TRBD2 covers 8 bases. Per the germline V gene, CDR1 is SQVTM and CDR2 is ANQGSEA. The CDR3 contains 12 residues. J gave up 2 bases and V 3 bases, and 0 bases lay outside the gene matches. The CDR3 DNA reads TGCAGCGTTGATAGCGGGACCTACGAGCAGTACTTC. Its protein is CSVDSGTYEQYF.

The table lists this clonotype with many counts. This chain links TRBV5-1 with TRBJ2-2, with D uncertain. The CDR3 spans 14 residues. Germline CDR1 SGHRS, CDR2 YFSETQ. V lost 1 base, J lost 1 base, and 5 bases lay in between. CDR3 region: CASSLNQNTGELFF. In nucleotides, the CDR3 is TGCGCCAGCAGCTTGAACCAGAACACCGGGGAGCTGTTTTTT.

This clonotype was seen many times. The chain joins TRBV24-1 to TRBJ2-4; D is perhaps TRBD1 (5 bases). CDR1 and CDR2 from the germline V gene are KGHDR and SFDVKD. This CDR3 is built from 11 residues. The germline V and J ends were trimmed by 9 bases and 6 bases, with 8 bases remaining between them. The CDR3 nucleotides are TGTGCCACCTCTGACAGAAACATTCAGTACTTC. Translated, it gives CATSDRNIQYF.

Ten or more counts support this clonotype. The chain carries TRBV4-2 and TRBJ1-5, with TRBD1 matching 7 bases. The CDR3 consists of 17 residues. Germline V gives CDR1 LGHNA, CDR2 YNFKEQ. The V and J ends lost 0 bases and 1 base, in that order; junction bases with no gene match: 6. CDR3: CASSQDRGLGSNQPQHF. CDR3 DNA sequence: TGTGCCAGCAGCCAAGATAGGGGGCTGGGAAGCAATCAGCCCCAGCATTTT.